This T cell receptor beta chain was profiled in a study of blood T cell repertoires in COVID-19. Study as a whole: The study drew acute and convalescent COVID-19 samples from the United States, Italy and Spain. T cells, B-cell-depleted T cells, or PBMCs provided the cDNA or gDNA that served as material.

In the original analysis: The authors estimated nucleated cell counts from reference gene primer amplification. Clones were sequenced by immunoSEQ multiplex PCR, and TCRdb holds only the in-frame ones, with some missing. Clonal size and the V and J genes are those of that table, whereas D and trimming came from the DNA. The data contain some 150,000 clones, 75% to 85% of them singletons. Germline V CDR1 and CDR2: KGHDR, SFDVKD. Trimming shortened V by 5 bases and J by 4 bases, and 3 bases separated the two germline ends. There are 11 residues in the CDR3. The chain employs TRBV24-1 and TRBJ2-3; the D is unclear. This sequence was found in a woman in her forties or fifties with acute or convalescent COVID-19. The sequencing input was peripheral blood. CDR3 bases: TGTGCCACCAGTGCGTCAGATACGCAGTATTTT. Amino acid sequence: CATSASDTQYF.